This TCR beta chain is from a study of T cell responses to AZD1222 COVID-19 vaccine. Points from the study as a whole: Sampled repertoires all dated from after the peak T cell response.

About this clone itself: What it recognizes is unknown. The junction departs from the called germline gene at one end, perhaps through a read error.

Germline values: CDR1 LGHDT, CDR2 YNNKEL (reference sequence). The CDR3 has 11 amino acids. The assay was immunoSEQ multiplex PCR, and TCRdb's table has in-frame clones only and misses some. Of about 130,000 clones in the sample, roughly 89% were seen once. The genes are TRBV3-1 (or the pseudogene TRBV3-2) and TRBJ1-2; D is unclear. The receptor was isolated from an adult in good health. This specimen was peripheral blood, taken on day 0 of AZD1222 vaccination. DNA for the CDR3: TGTGCCAGCAGCCAAGAGACCAAGAATTACTTC. It specifies CASSQETKNYF.